A single sample is the source of the 20 T cell receptor beta chains below, sequenced in a study of naive and memory T cell subsets. The study's findings and limits: Naive repertoires, especially CD8, held a few larger clonotypes, possibly memory cells re-expressing CD45RA.

Both TRBC1 and TRBC2 were covered by a beta constant-region primer of two equimolar oligonucleotides. Nested alpha and beta constant-region primers with the SP2 primer drove four PCR rounds on ligated cDNA. From the UMI-ligation and nested PCR reads, TCRdb called clonotypes with MiXCR, one entry per CDR3 protein. The table records more than 95,000 distinct CDR3 sequences, about 14% of them present only once. Their recognized antigens are unknown. The source material was naive CD8+ T cells from blood. These receptors all come from a human donor in good health.

This clonotype has only a few counts. This chain uses TRBV4-1 with TRBJ1-5; D gene uncertain. The length of the CDR3 is 16 residues. CDR1 and CDR2 (germline): MGHRA, YSYEKL. V was cut by 0 bases and J by 4 bases, with 13 bases left in between. The CDR3 region is CASSQDVGFLNQPQHF. CDR3 in DNA: TGCGCCAGCAGCCAAGACGTCGGGTTTTTAAATCAGCCCCAGCATTTT.

The chain has TRBV20-1 and TRBJ2-1; 9 nucleotides agree with TRBD2. The CDR3 is 13 residues long. CDR1 is DFQATT, CDR2 SNEGSKA, per germline (reference sequence). The CDR3 region has the DNA TGCGGGACCTTAGCGGGGGTGAACAATGAGCAGTTCTTC. Translating gives CGTLAGVNNEQFF.

This clonotype was observed a few times. V usage is TRBV29-1 and J usage is TRBJ2-5; D remains ambiguous. Germline CDR1 and CDR2: SQVTM and ANQGSEA. The CDR3 spans 12 residues. V was cut by 0 bases and J by 3 bases, with 5 bases left in between. The CDR3 loop reads CSVEEREETQYF. The CDR3 nucleotides are TGCAGCGTTGAAGAAAGGGAAGAGACCCAGTACTTC.

This clonotype was found a few times. The chain links TRBV3-1 to TRBJ1-1; D ambiguous. V shed 5 bases and J shed 7 bases, with 8 bases lying between them. CDR3 length equals 11 residues. Per the germline V gene, CDR1 is LGHDT and CDR2 is YNNKEL (reference sequence). The CDR3 reads CASSSHGEAFF. In DNA form, the CDR3 reads TGTGCCAGCAGCTCACACGGTGAAGCTTTCTTT.

This clonotype was found a few times. The V and J genes are TRBV20-1 and TRBJ2-1; possibly TRBD2 for D (5 bases). Trimming shortened V by 0 bases and J by 4 bases, and 13 bases separated the two germline ends. The CDR3 extends over 15 amino acids. The germline CDR1 and CDR2 sequences are DFQATT and SNEGSKA (reference sequence). The CDR3 is CSARDPGSLYNEQFF. The CDR3, as DNA: TGCAGTGCTAGAGATCCGGGGAGCCTATACAATGAGCAGTTCTTC.

This clonotype came up a few times. The gene calls are TRBV27 and TRBJ2-1; TRBD1 aligns across 10 bases. CDR1 and CDR2 from the germline V gene are MNHEY and SMNVEV (reference sequence). V lost 6 bases to trimming and J lost 7 bases; unmatched junction nucleotides: 9. This CDR3 is 15 amino acids long. This CDR3 is CASSSPGQGLNEQFF. DNA of the CDR3: TGTGCCAGCAGCTCTCCGGGACAGGGGTTGAATGAGCAGTTCTTC.

The rearrangement uses TRBV6-2 or TRBV6-3 and TRBJ2-1; the match to TRBD2 covers 8 bases. The CDR3 is 15 amino acids. Trimming took 2 bases from V and 3 from J; bases not matched to a gene: 3. From germline, CDR1 is MNHEY and CDR2 SVGEGT. The CDR3 loop reads CASSYGSGIYNEQFF. For the CDR3, the DNA is TGTGCCAGCAGTTACGGTAGCGGGATCTACAATGAGCAGTTCTTC.

This clonotype was seen more than once but under ten times. This rearrangement joins TRBV9 to TRBJ1-1; weak D call: TRBD1 (6 bases). CDR3 length: 13 amino acids. Trimming pared 3 bases from V and 1 base from J, leaving 7 bases between. Germline loops: CDR1 SGDLS, CDR2 YYNGEE. This chain's CDR3 is CASSGGQNTEAFF. The CDR3 region has the DNA TGTGCCAGCAGCGGGGGACAGAACACTGAAGCTTTCTTT. Full variable domain (rest looked up from reference TRBV9 and TRBJ1-1): DSGVTQTPKHLITATGQRVTLRCSPRSGDLSVYWYQQSLDQGLQFLIQYYNGEERAKGNILERFSAQQFPDLHSELNLSSLELGDSALYFCASSGGQNTEAFFGQGTRLTVV.

This clonotype was detected a few times. V and J are TRBV3-1 and TRBJ2-7, with TRBD2 matching over 9 bases. The length of the CDR3 is 16 residues. In germline, CDR1 is LGHDT, CDR2 YNNKEL (reference sequence). The V gene end was trimmed by 1 base and the J gene end by 0 bases; junction bases not matched to a gene: 4. CDR3 coding DNA: TGTGCCAGCAGCCAAGGGGCTAGCGGGACCTCCTACGAGCAGTACTTC. This translates into CASSQGASGTSYEQYF.

The CDR3 DNA follows: TGTGCCAGCAGTGGGACAGGCGATGGGGAGCAGTACTTC. This codes for CASSGTGDGEQYF. V gene TRBV27 combines with J gene TRBJ2-7; 8 positions agree with TRBD1. Germline trimming cut 5 bases from V and 7 bases from J; bases unmatched to any gene: 7. This CDR3 is 13 amino acids long. From germline, CDR1 is MNHEY and CDR2 SMNVEV (reference sequence).

In this sample, this clonotype turned up once. Given a much more abundant clone one base away, this may be a read error. The genes are TRBV7-9 and TRBJ2-7; D gene unclear. CDR3 length: 13 residues. Germline lookup yields CDR1 SEHNR and CDR2 FQNEAQ (reference sequence). CDR3 coding DNA: TGTGTCAGCAGCTCCGGAGAGAGGTACGAGCAGTACTTC. Translation gives CVSSSGERYEQYF.

The chain couples TRBV4-3 to TRBJ1-4, with D perhaps TRBD1 (5 bases). Trimming took off 4 bases at V and 2 bases at J, with 11 bases between the two ends. The CDR3 loop spans 15 amino acids. The V gene's germline CDR1 is LGHNA and CDR2 YSLEER. This CDR3 is CASSPRGGTNEKLFF. Here the CDR3 DNA reads TGCGCCAGCAGCCCTCGTGGGGGGACTAATGAAAAACTGTTTTTT.

This clonotype has only a few counts. The chain couples TRBV7-9 to TRBJ1-1, with D uncertain. Trimming removed 5 bases from V and 6 bases from J, with 13 bases in between. The CDR3 extends over 13 amino acids. Germline loops: CDR1 SEHNR, CDR2 FQNEAQ (reference sequence). The CDR3 sequence is CASSPPGSAEAFF. In DNA, the CDR3 is TGTGCCAGCAGCCCCCCGGGGTCAGCTGAAGCTTTCTTT.

J is TRBJ2-7 and V is TRBV4-3; 15 positions match TRBD2. The CDR3 is 14 amino acids. V gave up 3 bases and J gave up 6 bases; unmatched junction bases: 0. Germline V gene sequence: CDR1 LGHNA, CDR2 YSLEER. The CDR3 DNA reads as TGCGCCAGCAGCCAGGGACTAGCGGGAGGCGAGCAGTACTTC. Protein product: CASSQGLAGGEQYF.

A few counts support this clonotype. V gene TRBV6-2 or TRBV6-3 combines with J gene TRBJ2-7; D may be TRBD1 (6 bases). Per the germline V gene, CDR1 is MNHEY and CDR2 is SVGEGT. Trimming shortened V by 4 bases and J by 5 bases, and 9 bases separated the two germline ends. The CDR3 is made up of 12 amino acids. CDR3 loop: CASSLTGDEQYF. The CDR3 DNA reads as TGTGCCAGCAGTTTGACAGGCGACGAGCAGTACTTC.

The V gene is TRBV20-1, the J gene TRBJ2-5; TRBD2 matches 11 bases. This CDR3 spans 14 amino acids. Looked up from germline, CDR1 is DFQATT and CDR2 is SNEGSKA (reference sequence). Trimming took 3 bases from V and 3 from J; bases not matched to a gene: 3. This CDR3 reads CSAREGLAEETQYF. The CDR3 nucleotides are TGCAGTGCTAGGGAGGGACTAGCGGAAGAGACCCAGTACTTC.

This clonotype came up a few times. V and J are TRBV3-1 and TRBJ2-5; D may be TRBD1 (6 bases). The germline V gene has CDR1 LGHDT and CDR2 YNNKEL (reference sequence). Trimming left V 3 bases short and J 0 bases short, with 14 bases between. This CDR3 has 16 residues. The CDR3 DNA reads as TGTGCCAGCAGCCACGCACATCCAGGGGACCAAGAGACCCAGTACTTC. This codes for CASSHAHPGDQETQYF.

The chain carries TRBV27 and TRBJ1-1; perhaps TRBD1 as D (5 bases). CDR1 and CDR2 from the germline V gene are MNHEY and SMNVEV (reference sequence). The CDR3 loop spans 13 amino acids. V dropped 1 base and J dropped 3 bases, with 6 bases sitting between them. In DNA form, the CDR3 reads TGTGCCAGCAGTTTATGGGGGGACACTGAAGCTTTCTTT. Translation: CASSLWGDTEAFF.

The DNA of the CDR3 is TGTGCCAGCAGTTACTCGCGGGGCAATGAGCAGTTCTTC. It encodes CASSYSRGNEQFF. V gene TRBV6-6 combines with J gene TRBJ2-1; perhaps TRBD2 as D (6 bases). V lost 0 bases to trimming and J lost 6 bases, with 6 bases between them. Germline CDR1 is MNHNY and CDR2 is SVGAGI (reference sequence). This CDR3 has 13 residues.

The chain is built from TRBV30 and TRBJ2-1; 10 bases are a match to TRBD2. This CDR3 contains 13 residues. The V gene end was trimmed by 4 bases and the J gene end by 8 bases; junction bases not matched to a gene: 5. CDR1 and CDR2 from the germline V gene are GTSNPN and SVGIG (reference sequence). The CDR3 DNA follows: TGTGCCTGGACAGCGGGAGGGTGGTATGAGCAGTTCTTC. As protein: CAWTAGGWYEQFF. Full variable domain (missing parts from reference TRBV30 and TRBJ2-1): SQTIHQWPATLVQPVGSPLSLECTVEGTSNPNLYWYRQAAGRGLQLLFYSVGIGQISSEVPQNLSASRPQDRQFILSSKKLLLSDSGFYLCAWTAGGWYEQFFGPGTRLTVL.